Shown below are 32 T cell receptor beta chains from a single sample sequenced in a study of blood T cell repertoires in COVID-19. The assay was immunoSEQ multiplex PCR, and TCRdb's table has in-frame clones only and misses some. This table has approximately 300,000 clones, 80% to 90% appearing once. Material: PBMCs or T cells enriched from blood (not recorded which). These receptors were obtained from a woman under 30 who had recovered from COVID-19.

The V call is TRBV30, the J call TRBJ2-7, with D perhaps TRBD1 (6 bases). Germline V lookup: CDR1 GTSNPN, CDR2 SVGIG (reference sequence). The CDR3 is 14 amino acids. V was cut by 7 bases and J by 4 bases, with 20 bases left in between. The chain's CDR3 is CASREGGPQYEQYF. The CDR3 DNA sequence: TGTGCCTCCCGAGAAGGGGGACCTCAATACGAGCAGTACTTC. Full variable domain (remainder filled in from reference TRBV30 and TRBJ2-7): SQTIHQWPATLVQPVGSPLSLECTVEGTSNPNLYWYRQAAGRGLQLLFYSVGIGQISSEVPQNLSASRPQDRQFILSSKKLLLSDSGFYLCASREGGPQYEQYFGPGTRLTVT.

This clone was seen once. The chain uses TRBV11-1 and TRBJ2-1; D is perhaps TRBD1 (6 bases). The CDR3 consists of 13 residues. Trimming shortened V by 5 bases and J by 6 bases, and 11 bases separated the two germline ends. CDR1 and CDR2 from the germline V gene are SGHAT and FQDESV (reference sequence). Here the CDR3 reads CASSPGQTNEQFF. The CDR3 DNA reads as TGTGCCAGCAGCCCAGGACAGACCAATGAGCAGTTCTTC.

V usage is TRBV6-5 and J usage is TRBJ2-3; no clear D gene. Trimming stripped 7 bases from V and 1 base from J, with 15 bases between. This CDR3 has 15 amino acids. Germline V CDR1 and CDR2: MNHEY, SVGAGI. CDR3 residues: CASTLSRLGTDTQYF. Written as DNA, the CDR3 is TGTGCCAGCACCCTTTCCAGGCTGGGCACAGATACGCAGTATTTT.

The rearrangement uses TRBV9 and TRBJ1-3, with a tentative D call TRBD1 (5 bases). The CDR3 has 16 amino acids. Germline-derived CDR1 and CDR2 are SGDLS and YYNGEE. V gave up 4 bases and J gave up 0 bases, with 14 bases separating them. CDR3 amino acids: CASSSGETASGNTIYF. Written as DNA, the CDR3 is TGTGCCAGCAGCTCCGGTGAGACAGCCTCTGGAAACACCATATATTTT. Complete variable domain (other parts from reference TRBV9 and TRBJ1-3): DSGVTQTPKHLITATGQRVTLRCSPRSGDLSVYWYQQSLDQGLQFLIQYYNGEERAKGNILERFSAQQFPDLHSELNLSSLELGDSALYFCASSSGETASGNTIYFGEGSWLTVV.

The chain employs TRBV4-1 and TRBJ1-5; tentatively, D is TRBD1 (6 bases). CDR3 length: 15 amino acids. Trimming left V 3 bases short and J 1 base short, with 10 bases between. Germline values: CDR1 MGHRA, CDR2 YSYEKL. CDR3 protein: CASSQGGGSNQPQHF. CDR3 nucleotide sequence: TGCGCCAGCAGCCAGGGTGGGGGCAGCAATCAGCCCCAGCATTTT.

The rearrangement links TRBV28 to TRBJ2-7, with D maybe TRBD1 (6 bases). The CDR3 contains 14 residues. V was trimmed by 8 bases and J by 2 bases, leaving 16 bases between them. CDR1 and CDR2 (germline): MDHEN, SYDVKM. CDR3 in amino acids: CASSTGLEAYEQYF. The CDR3 DNA sequence: TGTGCCAGCTCCACAGGGTTGGAGGCCTACGAGCAGTACTTC.

The genes are TRBV3-1 (or the pseudogene TRBV3-2) and TRBJ1-2, with a tentative D call TRBD1 (6 bases). Looked up from germline, CDR1 is LGHDT and CDR2 is YNNKEL (reference sequence). The CDR3 has 14 amino acids. Trimming removed 1 base at V and 4 bases at J, with 10 bases between. CDR3 bases: TGTGCCAGCAGCCAAGGACAGGCCACCTATGGCTACACCTTC. It encodes CASSQGQATYGYTF.

J is TRBJ1-2 and V is TRBV7-9; D is unresolved. The CDR3 loop spans 14 amino acids. V lost 5 bases and J 0 bases, leaving 10 bases between the germline ends. Per the germline V gene, CDR1 is SEHNR and CDR2 is FQNEAQ (reference sequence). The CDR3 coding sequence is TGTGCCAGCAGCCCCTCGAGGGCTAACTATGGCTACACCTTC. Its protein is CASSPSRANYGYTF.

A single count supports this clone. This CDR3 is also generated by other DNA sequences in the sample. V gene TRBV19 combines with J gene TRBJ1-6; 7 bases are a match to TRBD1. The CDR3 has 13 residues. The germline V gene has CDR1 LNHDA and CDR2 SQIVND (reference sequence). Trimming removed 6 bases from V and 10 bases from J; junction bases left unmatched: 6. The CDR3 protein is CASSDRVGSPLHF. Written as DNA, the CDR3 is TGTGCCAGTAGCGACAGGGTAGGCTCACCCCTCCACTTT.

Turning to this clone: Other nucleotide sequences from this sample produce the same CDR3. The chain has TRBV18 and TRBJ2-5; no firm D call. CDR3 length: 13 amino acids. Germline V gene lookup returns CDR1 KGHSH and CDR2 LQKENI. V lost 2 bases to trimming and J lost 5 bases, with 9 bases between them. The CDR3 DNA follows: TGTGCCAGCTCACCATCTCTCGGGGAGACCCAGTACTTC. Residues: CASSPSLGETQYF.

The table lists this clone with a count of one. The chain has TRBV10-3 and TRBJ2-4; weak D call: TRBD1 (5 bases). The CDR3 consists of 13 residues. The germline V gene has CDR1 ENHRY and CDR2 SYGVKD. The V gene lost 4 bases and the J gene lost 4 bases, with 8 bases spanning the gap. CDR3 in DNA: TGTGCCATCAGTGGGCAGGGAAAAAACATTCAGTACTTC. Protein: CAISGQGKNIQYF.

The chain combines TRBV27 with TRBJ2-7, with TRBD1 matching over 7 bases. V was clipped by 4 bases and J by 1 base; unmatched bases: 4. Per the germline V gene, CDR1 is MNHEY and CDR2 is SMNVEV (reference sequence). The CDR3 extends over 14 amino acids. The CDR3 sequence is CASSSWTGSYEQYF. CDR3 in DNA: TGTGCCAGCAGTTCGTGGACAGGATCCTACGAGCAGTACTTC.

The V gene is TRBV2, the J gene TRBJ2-7; 8 bases agree with TRBD1. V lost 4 bases and J lost 5; bases outside the gene matches: 1. This CDR3 contains 12 residues. Germline V lookup: CDR1 SNHLY, CDR2 FYNNEI. The CDR3 is CASSVTGDEQYF. The CDR3 nucleotides are TGTGCCAGCAGTGTGACAGGGGACGAGCAGTACTTC.

The chain carries TRBV9 and TRBJ1-2; no firm D call. The length of the CDR3 is 14 residues. Per germline, CDR1 SGDLS and CDR2 YYNGEE. The V end lost 2 bases, the J end lost 4 bases, and 12 bases lay between the germline ends. The DNA for the CDR3 is TGTGCCAGCAGCGTTGAGGGCAGTGGCTATGGCTACACCTTC. Translating gives CASSVEGSGYGYTF.

This clone was seen only once. The same CDR3 arises from other DNA sequences in this sample as well. The chain couples TRBV7-3 to TRBJ1-1; D ambiguous. The CDR3 loop spans 13 amino acids. Germline lookup yields CDR1 SGHTA and CDR2 FQGTGA. Trimming pared 0 bases from V and 1 base from J, leaving 3 bases between. CDR3 sequence: CASSLTGNTEAFF. The CDR3 DNA sequence: TGTGCCAGCAGCTTAACCGGGAACACTGAAGCTTTCTTT.

For the CDR3, the DNA is TGCGCCAGCAGCTTGGAAGGGACAGGTTACGAGCAGTACTTC. Encoded protein: CASSLEGTGYEQYF. The V gene is TRBV5-1, the J gene TRBJ2-7, with TRBD1 matching 8 bases. CDR1 SGHRS and CDR2 YFSETQ come from the germline V gene. The length of the CDR3 is 14 residues. Losses at the gene ends were 0 bases for V and 4 bases for J; bases not matched to a gene: 3.

This clone occurred a few times. The chain employs TRBV5-1 and TRBJ1-6; TRBD1 is a possible D gene (6 bases). This CDR3 comprises 14 residues. Trimming left V 2 bases short and J 7 bases short, with 10 bases between. Germline CDR1 reads SGHRS; CDR2 reads YFSETQ. The CDR3 DNA sequence: TGCGCCAGCAGCTTTACCGGACAGAATTCACCCCTCCACTTT. It encodes CASSFTGQNSPLHF.

The rearrangement uses TRBV9 and TRBJ2-1; 7 bases align to TRBD1. The length of the CDR3 is 15 residues. The junction had 3 bases not matched to a gene; V was cut back by 3 bases and J by 0 bases. Looked up from germline, CDR1 is SGDLS and CDR2 is YYNGEE. In nucleotides, the CDR3 is TGTGCCAGCAGCGAGGGACAGAGCTCCTACAATGAGCAGTTCTTC. Translation gives CASSEGQSSYNEQFF. Full variable domain (missing parts from reference TRBV9 and TRBJ2-1): DSGVTQTPKHLITATGQRVTLRCSPRSGDLSVYWYQQSLDQGLQFLIQYYNGEERAKGNILERFSAQQFPDLHSELNLSSLELGDSALYFCASSEGQSSYNEQFFGPGTRLTVL.

This clone showed up just a few times. V usage is TRBV5-6 and J usage is TRBJ2-2, with 13 bases aligning to TRBD2. V shed 1 base and J 7 bases; nucleotides not matched to a gene: 4. CDR1 SGHDT and CDR2 YYEEEE come from the germline V gene. This CDR3 is 16 amino acids long. CDR3 sequence reads: CASSLRTSGSIGELFF. CDR3 nucleotide sequence: TGTGCCAGCAGCTTGAGGACTAGCGGGAGTATCGGGGAGCTGTTTTTT.

The chain recombines TRBV19 with TRBJ2-6, with a possible D match to TRBD1 (5 bases). The CDR3 runs to 15 residues. The germline gives CDR1 LNHDA, CDR2 SQIVND (reference sequence). V lost 7 bases, J lost 1 base, and 11 bases lay in between. The CDR3 here is CASTRQISGANVLTF. In nucleotides, the CDR3 is TGTGCCAGTACAAGACAGATTTCTGGGGCCAACGTCCTGACTTTC.

This chain uses TRBV7-8 with TRBJ1-3; 7 bases fit TRBD1. The J segment lost 6 bases and the V segment lost 5 bases, leaving 7 bases of the junction unmatched. Germline V gene data show CDR1 as SGHVS and CDR2 as FQNEAQ. CDR3 length: 14 residues. The CDR3 region has the DNA TGTGCCAGCAGCGCGACAGGGAAGGCAAACACCATATATTTT. The encoded protein is CASSATGKANTIYF.

This sequence joins TRBV19 and TRBJ2-7; D may be TRBD1 (5 bases). CDR3 length: 14 amino acids. The ends were cut back, 3 bases at V and 0 bases at J, with 9 bases in the middle. The germline CDR1 and CDR2 sequences are LNHDA and SQIVND (reference sequence). The CDR3 loop reads CASSMQGSSYEQYF. CDR3 coding DNA: TGTGCCAGTAGTATGCAGGGAAGCTCCTACGAGCAGTACTTC.

This clone was seen just once. The chain uses TRBV3-1 (or the pseudogene TRBV3-2) and TRBJ1-5; 10 nucleotides align to TRBD1. Trimming removed 4 bases from V and 6 bases from J; junction bases left unmatched: 9. This CDR3 comprises 16 residues. Germline CDR1 reads LGHDT; CDR2 reads YNNKEL (reference sequence). In DNA, the CDR3 is TGTGCCAGCAGCCTCGGGGACAGGGGATCGGCTCAGCCCCAGCATTTT. The encoded protein is CASSLGDRGSAQPQHF.

The rearrangement uses TRBV12-3 or TRBV12-4 and TRBJ1-2; D unresolved. The V end lost 8 bases, the J end lost 6 bases, and 13 bases lay between the germline ends. The CDR3 has 12 amino acids. The CDR3 loop reads CASSTKIHGYTF. In DNA, the CDR3 is TGTGCCAGCTCTACCAAGATCCATGGCTACACCTTC.

This clone occurred a few times. J is TRBJ1-1 and V is TRBV6-5; 7 nucleotides agree with TRBD1. The CDR3 length is 14 residues. Germline V gene data show CDR1 as MNHEY and CDR2 as SVGAGI. V lost 4 bases, J lost 0 bases, and 2 bases stayed unmatched. CDR3 nucleotide sequence: TGTGCCAGCAGTTCGGGACAGTTGAACACTGAAGCTTTCTTT. Translation gives CASSSGQLNTEAFF.

The rearrangement uses TRBV7-3 and TRBJ1-6; possibly TRBD1 for D (6 bases). V shed 5 bases and J shed 6 bases, with 11 bases lying between them. CDR1 SGHTA and CDR2 FQGTGA come from the germline V gene. This CDR3 spans 14 amino acids. In nucleotides, the CDR3 is TGTGCCAGCAGCGCCACAGGGTTTAATTCACCCCTCCACTTT. This encodes CASSATGFNSPLHF.

The gene calls are TRBV6-2 or TRBV6-3 and TRBJ2-7, with D possibly matching TRBD2 (5 bases). Trimming cost V 2 bases and J 4 bases, with 9 bases left between them. The CDR3 runs to 13 residues. Germline assignment: CDR1 MNHEY and CDR2 SVGEGT. This CDR3 is CASSYPPGYEQYF. In nucleotides, the CDR3 is TGTGCCAGCAGTTACCCCCCGGGATACGAGCAGTACTTC.

The chain recombines TRBV3-1 (or the pseudogene TRBV3-2) with TRBJ2-1; D gene ambiguous. V lost 5 bases, J lost 0 bases, and 5 bases lay in between. CDR3 size: 13 residues. From germline, CDR1 is LGHDT and CDR2 YNNKEL (reference sequence). The CDR3 sequence is CASSWSSYNEQFF. The CDR3 DNA reads as TGTGCCAGCAGCTGGAGCTCCTACAATGAGCAGTTCTTC.

This chain uses TRBV3-1 (or the pseudogene TRBV3-2) with TRBJ1-1, with 9 bases identical to TRBD1. Germline V lookup: CDR1 LGHDT, CDR2 YNNKEL (reference sequence). V shed 3 bases and J 10 bases; nucleotides not matched to a gene: 6. The CDR3 contains 13 residues. The CDR3 DNA sequence: TGTGCCAGCAGCCATGGGACAGGGACAGGAGCTTTCTTT. It encodes CASSHGTGTGAFF.

The chain recombines TRBV9 with TRBJ1-2, with D possibly being TRBD1 (5 bases). Germline CDR1 reads SGDLS; CDR2 reads YYNGEE. Trimming removed 3 bases at V and 4 bases at J, with 16 bases between. The CDR3 spans 15 residues. The CDR3 region is CASSETDSPSYGYTF. The CDR3 DNA reads TGTGCCAGCAGCGAGACAGACAGTCCCTCCTATGGCTACACCTTC.

V is TRBV2 and J is TRBJ2-7; perhaps TRBD2 as D (6 bases). Per germline, CDR1 SNHLY and CDR2 FYNNEI. The CDR3 is made up of 14 amino acids. The germline V and J ends were trimmed by 6 bases and 3 bases, with 15 bases remaining between them. The chain's CDR3 is CASRAGTDRYEQYF. The CDR3 region has the DNA TGTGCCAGCAGGGCTGGGACTGACCGCTACGAGCAGTACTTC.

The J gene is TRBJ1-2, the V gene TRBV13, with TRBD1 matching 7 bases. Germline V gene data show CDR1 as PRHDT and CDR2 as FYEKMQ (reference sequence). The CDR3 extends over 16 amino acids. V lost 3 bases to trimming and J lost 4 bases; unmatched junction nucleotides: 11. CDR3 coding DNA: TGTGCCAGCAGCTTGGGCAGGGGGGCAGGAGCCTATGGCTACACCTTC. It specifies CASSLGRGAGAYGYTF.